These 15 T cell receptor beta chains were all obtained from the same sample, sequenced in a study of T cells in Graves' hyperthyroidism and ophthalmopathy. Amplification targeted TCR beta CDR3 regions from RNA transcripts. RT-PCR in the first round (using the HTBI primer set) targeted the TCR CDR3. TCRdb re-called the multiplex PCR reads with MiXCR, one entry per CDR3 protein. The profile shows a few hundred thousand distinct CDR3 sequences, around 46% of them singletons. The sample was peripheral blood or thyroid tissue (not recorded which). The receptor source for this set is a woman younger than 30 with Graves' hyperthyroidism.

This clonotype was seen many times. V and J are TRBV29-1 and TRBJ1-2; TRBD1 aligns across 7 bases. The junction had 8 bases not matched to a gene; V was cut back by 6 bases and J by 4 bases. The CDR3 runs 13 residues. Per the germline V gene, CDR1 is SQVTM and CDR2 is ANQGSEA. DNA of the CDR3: TGCAGCGTCCTGACAGGGACTGCCTATGGCTACACCTTC. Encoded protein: CSVLTGTAYGYTF.

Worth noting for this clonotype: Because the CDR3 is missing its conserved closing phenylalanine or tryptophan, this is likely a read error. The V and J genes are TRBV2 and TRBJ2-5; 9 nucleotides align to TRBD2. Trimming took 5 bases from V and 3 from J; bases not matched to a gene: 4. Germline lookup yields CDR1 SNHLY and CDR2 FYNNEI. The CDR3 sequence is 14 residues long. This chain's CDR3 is CASSSTSGKETQYL. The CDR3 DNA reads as TGTGCCAGCAGTTCGACTAGCGGCAAAGAGACCCAGTACCTC.

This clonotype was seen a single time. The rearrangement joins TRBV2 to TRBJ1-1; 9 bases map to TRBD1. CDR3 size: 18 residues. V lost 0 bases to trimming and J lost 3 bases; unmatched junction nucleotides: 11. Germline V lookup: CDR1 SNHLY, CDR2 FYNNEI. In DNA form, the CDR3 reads TGTGCCAGCAGTGAAGCTCCGGGACAGGGAAAAGGGGACACTGAAGCTTTCTTT. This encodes CASSEAPGQGKGDTEAFF.

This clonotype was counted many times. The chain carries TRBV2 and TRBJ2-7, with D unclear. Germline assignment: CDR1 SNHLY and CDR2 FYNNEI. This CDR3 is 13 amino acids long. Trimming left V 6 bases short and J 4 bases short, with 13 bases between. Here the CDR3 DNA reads TGTGCCAGCAGCTTAGGCCATCTTTACGAGCAGTACTTC. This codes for CASSLGHLYEQYF.

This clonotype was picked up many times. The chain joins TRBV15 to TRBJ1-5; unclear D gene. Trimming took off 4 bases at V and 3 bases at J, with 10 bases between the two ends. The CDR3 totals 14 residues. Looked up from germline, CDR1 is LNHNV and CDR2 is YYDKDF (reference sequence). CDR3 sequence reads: CATSIRQANQPQHF. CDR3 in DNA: TGTGCCACCAGCATCCGGCAGGCCAATCAGCCCCAGCATTTT.

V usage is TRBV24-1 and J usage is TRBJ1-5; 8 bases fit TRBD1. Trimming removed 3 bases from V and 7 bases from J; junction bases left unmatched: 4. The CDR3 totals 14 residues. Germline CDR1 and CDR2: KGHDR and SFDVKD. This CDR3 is CATSDPDRGQPQHF. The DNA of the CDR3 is TGTGCCACCAGTGATCCTGACAGGGGCCAGCCCCAGCATTTT.

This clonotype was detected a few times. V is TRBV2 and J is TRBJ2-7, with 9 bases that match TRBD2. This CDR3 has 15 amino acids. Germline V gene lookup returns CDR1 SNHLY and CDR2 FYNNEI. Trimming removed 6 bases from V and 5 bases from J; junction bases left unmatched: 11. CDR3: CASRVGGRVRDEQYF. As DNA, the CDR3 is TGTGCCAGCAGGGTTGGCGGGAGGGTCCGCGACGAGCAGTACTTC.

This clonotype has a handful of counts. The CDR3 here is CASSYGQFQPQHF. CDR3 DNA: TGTGCCAGCAGTTACGGGCAGTTTCAGCCCCAGCATTTT. The rearrangement uses TRBV6-1 and TRBJ1-5; the D is unclear. Germline assignment: CDR1 MNHNS and CDR2 SASEGT. V lost 5 bases to trimming and J lost 6 bases, with 11 bases between them. The CDR3 runs 13 residues.

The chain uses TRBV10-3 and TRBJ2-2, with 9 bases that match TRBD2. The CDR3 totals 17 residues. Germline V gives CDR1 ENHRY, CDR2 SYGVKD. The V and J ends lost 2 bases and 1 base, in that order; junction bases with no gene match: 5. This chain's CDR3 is CAISEVPSGMNTGELFF. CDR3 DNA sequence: TGTGCCATCAGTGAGGTCCCTAGCGGGATGAACACCGGGGAGCTGTTTTTT.

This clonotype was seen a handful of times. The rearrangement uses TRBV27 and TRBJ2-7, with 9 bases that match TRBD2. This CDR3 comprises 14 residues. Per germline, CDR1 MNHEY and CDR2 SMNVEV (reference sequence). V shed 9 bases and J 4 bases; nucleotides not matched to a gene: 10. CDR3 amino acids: CASTPASGTYEQYF. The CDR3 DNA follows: TGTGCCAGTACCCCCGCTAGCGGGACGTACGAGCAGTACTTC.

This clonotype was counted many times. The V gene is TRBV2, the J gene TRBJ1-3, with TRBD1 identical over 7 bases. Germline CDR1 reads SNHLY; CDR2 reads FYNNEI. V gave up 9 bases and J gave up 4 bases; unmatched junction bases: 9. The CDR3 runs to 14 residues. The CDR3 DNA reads TGTGCCAGTTCGACAGGGACGGCGGGAAACACCATATATTTT. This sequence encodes CASSTGTAGNTIYF. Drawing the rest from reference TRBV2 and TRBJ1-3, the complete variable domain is EPEVTQTPSHQVTQMGQEVILRCVPISNHLYFYWYRQILGQKVEFLVSFYNNEISEKSEIFDDQFSVERPDGSNFTLKIRSTKLEDSAMYFCASSTGTAGNTIYFGEGSWLTVV.

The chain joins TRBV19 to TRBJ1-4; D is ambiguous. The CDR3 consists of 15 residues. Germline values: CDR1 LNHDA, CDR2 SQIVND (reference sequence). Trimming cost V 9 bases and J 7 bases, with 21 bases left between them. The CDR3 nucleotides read TGTGCCAGCAGCAATACGGTTCGATTGGGTGAAAAACTGTTTTTT. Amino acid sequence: CASSNTVRLGEKLFF.

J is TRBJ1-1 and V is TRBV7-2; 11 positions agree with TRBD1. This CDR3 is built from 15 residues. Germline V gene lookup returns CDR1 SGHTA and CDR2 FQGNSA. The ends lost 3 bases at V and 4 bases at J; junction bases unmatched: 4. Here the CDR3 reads CASSLVGTGGTEAFF. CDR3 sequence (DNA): TGTGCCAGCAGCTTGGTAGGGACAGGGGGCACTGAAGCTTTCTTT.

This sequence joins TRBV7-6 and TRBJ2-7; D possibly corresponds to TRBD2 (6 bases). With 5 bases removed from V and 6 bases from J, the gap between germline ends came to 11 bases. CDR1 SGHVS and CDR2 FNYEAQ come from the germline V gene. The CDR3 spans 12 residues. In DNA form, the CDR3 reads TGTGCCAGCAGCCTCGGGAGCCCCGAGCAGTACTTC. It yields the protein CASSLGSPEQYF.

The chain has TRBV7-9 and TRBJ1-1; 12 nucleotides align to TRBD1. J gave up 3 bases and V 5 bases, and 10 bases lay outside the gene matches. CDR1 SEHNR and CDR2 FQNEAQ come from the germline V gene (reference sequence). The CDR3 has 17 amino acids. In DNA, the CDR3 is TGTGCCAGCAGCACGGGACAGGGGGCTTTTGCGGACACTGAAGCTTTCTTT. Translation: CASSTGQGAFADTEAFF.